This TCR beta chain was recorded in a study of early T cells in non-severe SARS-CoV-2 infection. V shed 0 bases, J shed 9 bases, and the junction held 9 bases outside the gene matches. The CDR3 loop spans 16 amino acids. Germline V gene data show CDR1 as MNHEY and CDR2 as SVGEGT. TCRdb recomputed calls from the 5' RACE reads with MiXCR, one row per CDR3 protein. The sample has tens of thousands of distinct CDR3 sequences; around 5.2% are singletons. The receptor was derived from an adult who was a healthcare worker with PCR-confirmed SARS-CoV-2 infection or an uninfected control (not recorded which). Sequencing used whole blood. The chain couples TRBV6-2 or TRBV6-3 to TRBJ2-1, with 9 bases aligning to TRBD2. The CDR3 here is CASSYSTVAGEREQFF. The DNA of the CDR3 is TGTGCCAGCAGTTACTCGACCGTAGCGGGAGAACGTGAGCAGTTCTTC.